These 4 T cell receptor beta chains were all obtained from the same sample, sequenced in a study of blood T cell repertoires in COVID-19. The protocol was immunoSEQ multiplex PCR, while the TCRdb copy is restricted to in-frame clones and leaves out a portion. This table holds roughly 38,000 clones, 80% to 95% found once. Sequencing was performed on peripheral blood. These receptors all come from a man aged 45-60 years with active COVID-19.

This chain connects TRBV2 to TRBJ1-2; 9 bases are a match to TRBD1. The germline CDR1 and CDR2 sequences are SNHLY and FYNNEI. Germline trimming cut 6 bases from V and 5 bases from J; bases unmatched to any gene: 10. The CDR3 runs to 15 residues. The CDR3 sequence is CASRRTGANGYGYTF. The CDR3 DNA follows: TGTGCCAGCAGAAGGACAGGGGCCAATGGGTATGGCTACACCTTC.

The chain couples TRBV7-6 to TRBJ2-5, with 9 bases aligning to TRBD1. Germline values: CDR1 SGHVS, CDR2 FNYEAQ. The trim removed 1 base at V and 5 bases at J, leaving 8 bases unmatched. This CDR3 is 16 amino acids long. CDR3 in amino acids: CASSLVGTGSFETQYF. CDR3 nucleotides: TGTGCCAGCAGCTTAGTCGGGACAGGGAGTTTCGAGACCCAGTACTTC.

This rearrangement joins TRBV11-1 to TRBJ2-2; 9 bases align to TRBD2. This CDR3 comprises 16 residues. Germline V lookup: CDR1 SGHAT, CDR2 FQDESV (reference sequence). Trimming cost V 5 bases and J 3 bases; bases outside gene matches: 7. In nucleotides, the CDR3 is TGTGCCAGCAGCCCGAGCGGGGGGCGGTACACCGGGGAGCTGTTTTTT. This gives the protein CASSPSGGRYTGELFF.

This clone is a singleton in its sample. V gene TRBV6-7 combines with J gene TRBJ1-5; 10 nucleotides match TRBD1. TRBV6-7 is recorded as an ORF, its role being uncertain. The V and J ends lost 4 bases and 6 bases, in that order; junction bases with no gene match: 21. The CDR3 totals 20 residues. The DNA for the CDR3 is TGTGCCAGCAGTTCTTTCGACAGGGGGCGAAGGGAGATCCGAAGTCAGCCCCAGCATTTT. It codes for CASSSFDRGRREIRSQPQHF.